The 13 T cell receptor beta chains listed next were all sequenced from one sample in a study of shared clonotypes between healthy human individuals. The table came from immunoSEQ multiplex PCR; TCRdb's copy has only in-frame clones and leaves some out. The data contain some 2.3 million clones, 85% to 95% of them singletons. Sequenced: naive CD4+ T cells from PBMCs. Sample subset: CD45RA+ positively selected. These receptors were obtained from a man aged 18 to 29 in good health. Some clones in this sample may be carry-over from other donors' samples.

The chain recombines TRBV4-3 with TRBJ2-3; 7 nucleotides match TRBD2. Losses at the gene ends were 3 bases for V and 1 base for J; bases not matched to a gene: 13. The CDR3 runs to 18 residues. Germline CDR1 and CDR2: LGHNA and YSLEER. The CDR3 DNA reads as TGCGCCAGCAGCCAGGGGGGGTCTGGCGAATCCGGCACAGATACGCAGTATTTT. Translated: CASSQGGSGESGTDTQYF.

This sequence joins TRBV5-6 and TRBJ2-7; 9 bases fit TRBD2. The CDR3 extends over 16 amino acids. Germline V lookup: CDR1 SGHDT, CDR2 YYEEEE. V lost 3 bases and J lost 1; bases outside the gene matches: 8. The CDR3 is CASSWGTSQISYEQYF. CDR3 nucleotides: TGTGCCAGCAGCTGGGGGACTAGCCAGATTTCCTACGAGCAGTACTTC. The entire variable domain, with the rest obtained from reference TRBV5-6 and TRBJ2-7, is as follows: DAGVTQSPTHLIKTRGQQVTLRCSPKSGHDTVSWYQQALGQGPQFIFQYYEEEERQRGNFPDRFSGHQFPNYSSELNVNALLLGDSALYLCASSWGTSQISYEQYFGPGTRLTVT.

This rearrangement joins TRBV5-1 to TRBJ2-3, with D perhaps TRBD1 (6 bases). This CDR3 region has 15 residues. Germline CDR1 SGHRS, CDR2 YFSETQ. Trimming took off 6 bases at V and 2 bases at J, with 16 bases between the two ends. Here the CDR3 DNA reads TGCGCCAGCAACGGTCAGGGGCTTGCCACAGATACGCAGTATTTT. Protein product: CASNGQGLATDTQYF.

The chain recombines TRBV6-1 with TRBJ1-5; D gene uncertain. Germline loops: CDR1 MNHNS, CDR2 SASEGT. V lost 0 bases to trimming and J lost 6 bases, with 12 bases between them. CDR3 length equals 15 residues. The CDR3 reads CASSEAVVGFQPQHF. The CDR3 DNA is TGTGCCAGCAGTGAAGCCGTGGTAGGTTTTCAGCCCCAGCATTTT.

In regard to this clone: This same CDR3 is encoded by further DNA sequences in the sample. The J gene is TRBJ2-1, the V gene TRBV5-1; a possible D gene is TRBD2 (6 bases). Trimming removed 0 bases from V and 1 base from J, with 8 bases in between. The CDR3 is 15 residues long. The V gene's germline CDR1 is SGHRS and CDR2 YFSETQ. The CDR3 bases are TGCGCCAGCAGCTTGGCGGGGGTATCCTACAATGAGCAGTTCTTC. Its protein is CASSLAGVSYNEQFF. The variable domain in full, with the rest retrieved from reference TRBV5-1 and TRBJ2-1, is KAGVTQTPRYLIKTRGQQVTLSCSPISGHRSVSWYQQTPGQGLQFLFEYFSETQRNKGNFPGRFSGRQFSNSRSEMNVSTLELGDSALYLCASSLAGVSYNEQFFGPGTRLTVL.

This rearrangement joins TRBV5-4 to TRBJ2-7, with D uncertain. The V and J ends lost 4 bases and 0 bases respectively, with 17 bases between them. CDR1 is SGHNT and CDR2 is YYREEE in the germline V gene (reference sequence). CDR3 length equals 16 residues. The CDR3 here is CASSPPGSPSSYEQYF. CDR3 coding DNA: TGTGCCAGCAGCCCCCCGGGCTCCCCGAGCTCCTACGAGCAGTACTTC.

The rearrangement links TRBV6-6 to TRBJ2-2; 8 bases fit TRBD2. This CDR3 is 15 amino acids long. Germline V CDR1 and CDR2: MNHNY, SVGAGI (reference sequence). The V segment lost 5 bases and the J segment 6 bases; nucleotides outside the gene matches: 8. CDR3 bases: TGTGCCAGCAGTGCAAGCGGGAGATTGGCCGGGGAGCTGTTTTTT. It encodes CASSASGRLAGELFF.

The rearrangement uses TRBV7-8 and TRBJ2-7; 10 bases align to TRBD1. Germline V gene data show CDR1 as SGHVS and CDR2 as FQNEAQ. Trimming removed 5 bases from V and 4 bases from J; junction bases left unmatched: 5. This CDR3 is built from 14 residues. CDR3 region: CASSQDRGYYEQYF. CDR3 coding DNA: TGTGCCAGCAGCCAGGACAGGGGGTATTACGAGCAGTACTTC.

The CDR3 region has the DNA TGTGCCAGCAGCTCTTGGGACAGGAACACTGAAGCTTTCTTT. This translates into CASSSWDRNTEAFF. This chain connects TRBV5-4 to TRBJ1-1; TRBD1 matches 7 bases. This CDR3 has 14 residues. Germline assignment: CDR1 SGHNT and CDR2 YYREEE (reference sequence). The V and J ends lost 3 bases and 1 base, in that order; junction bases with no gene match: 3. The full variable domain, its missing parts supplied by reference TRBV5-4 and TRBJ1-1, is ETGVTQSPTHLIKTRGQQVTLRCSSQSGHNTVSWYQQALGQGPQFIFQYYREEENGRGNFPPRFSGLQFPNYSSELNVNALELDDSALYLCASSSWDRNTEAFFGQGTRLTVV.

V and J are TRBV7-9 and TRBJ2-1; perhaps TRBD1 as D (6 bases). CDR1 and CDR2 (germline): SEHNR, FQNEAQ (reference sequence). The CDR3 spans 16 residues. Deletions cut 2 bases from V and 2 bases from J, with 13 bases between. As DNA, the CDR3 is TGTGCCAGCAGCTTACAAGGGAAGGGGGCCTACAATGAGCAGTTCTTC. It is translated as CASSLQGKGAYNEQFF.

The rearrangement joins TRBV5-1 to TRBJ1-1; D not resolved. Deletions cut 0 bases from V and 3 bases from J, with 15 bases between. The CDR3 runs to 16 residues. Germline CDR1 reads SGHRS; CDR2 reads YFSETQ. The CDR3 loop is CASSLDPIGRYTEAFF. CDR3 sequence (DNA): TGCGCCAGCAGCTTGGATCCCATTGGGAGGTACACTGAAGCTTTCTTT.

The V gene is TRBV27, the J gene TRBJ2-1; 7 nucleotides align to TRBD2. The CDR3 runs 15 residues. V was clipped by 7 bases and J by 4 bases; unmatched bases: 10. Germline CDR1 reads MNHEY; CDR2 reads SMNVEV (reference sequence). CDR3 in amino acids: CASNPRGVGYNEQFF. The CDR3 region has the DNA TGTGCCAGCAACCCTCGGGGGGTCGGATACAATGAGCAGTTCTTC.

Concerning this clone: At the DNA level, this CDR3 is encoded by other sequences in the same sample as well. This chain links TRBV5-1 with TRBJ2-3; D ambiguous. The germline V gene encodes CDR1 SGHRS and CDR2 YFSETQ. This CDR3 has 15 residues. With 0 bases removed from V and 0 bases from J, the gap between germline ends came to 8 bases. CDR3 sequence (DNA): TGCGCCAGCAGCTTGGTGGGCCGCAGCACAGATACGCAGTATTTT. This encodes CASSLVGRSTDTQYF. Together with reference TRBV5-1 and TRBJ2-3, the CDR3 gives the full variable domain: KAGVTQTPRYLIKTRGQQVTLSCSPISGHRSVSWYQQTPGQGLQFLFEYFSETQRNKGNFPGRFSGRQFSNSRSEMNVSTLELGDSALYLCASSLVGRSTDTQYFGPGTRLTVL.